This entry features one T cell receptor (beta chain) sequence. TCRdb's copy holds only in-frame clones and misses some; the assay was immunoSEQ multiplex PCR. Of around 30,000 clones listed, more than 80% are singletons. The sample comes from a study of blood T cell repertoires in COVID-19. CDR3 length equals 14 residues. The germline V gene encodes CDR1 PRHDT and CDR2 FYEKMQ (reference sequence). Trimming pared 0 bases from V and 12 bases from J, leaving 17 bases between. The receptor was isolated from a woman aged 40-49 years with active or convalescent COVID-19. The sample was peripheral blood. The V and J genes are TRBV13 and TRBJ1-1, with D maybe TRBD1 (5 bases). CDR3 protein: CASSLGYRPRETFF. The CDR3 DNA reads TGTGCCAGCAGCTTAGGGTACAGGCCGCGCGAGACTTTCTTT.